The rows below give T cell receptor beta chains drawn from one sample of a study of blood T cell repertoires in COVID-19. The assay was immunoSEQ multiplex PCR, and TCRdb's table has in-frame clones only and misses some. The table records around 220,000 clones, 75% to 90% of them present only once. The sample taken for sequencing was peripheral blood. These receptors were obtained from a human donor in a cohort sampled during active COVID-19. Both conserved end residues are part of each CDR3. The D gene is left open where the match is weak. Where a row states a size, it is once, few, many or the class of an expanded clone; other rows omit it.

d_gene,abundance,v_gene,CDR3aa
.,.,TRBV28,CASRALGGAQPQHF
TRBD2,.,TRBV6-5,CASSSQRERDKGEQYF
TRBD1,.,TRBV10-3,CAISEAWTGGWEQYF
TRBD2,.,TRBV30,CAWSPPGLQKGTQYF
TRBD1,.,TRBV28,CASSLGVQGGNQPQHF
TRBD1,.,TRBV7-3,CASSLGTEAGNTIYF
TRBD1,.,TRBV18,CASSPPGQGKLRRQYF
.,.,TRBV6-2/TRBV6-3,CASSNPGQNTDTQYF
.,.,TRBV19,CASSTTGNAEAFF
TRBD1,.,TRBV6-5,CASSPDRANQPQHF
.,.,TRBV6-5,CASSYSGGNQPQHF
TRBD2,few,TRBV7-3,CASSLGLAGDEQYF
TRBD1,.,TRBV7-9,CASSAEGAGPYEQYF
.,few,TRBV30,CAWSASRGSPLHF
.,.,TRBV5-5,CASSLAGSQPQHF
.,.,TRBV7-8,CASSRAPGYEQYF
TRBD1,.,TRBV6-1,CASSEETGVYGYTF
TRBD1,.,TRBV6-6,CASSWDRTSGNTIYF
TRBD1,.,TRBV6-5,CASRDRMAGNTIYF
TRBD1,.,TRBV4-1,CASSKSPPGQGRNEQYF
.,.,TRBV7-2,CASSFGSGRTYEQYF
TRBD1,.,TRBV7-9,CASSPRDRGYEAFF
TRBD1,.,TRBV3-1/TRBV3-2,CASSQDRGYYGYTF
TRBD1,.,TRBV7-9,CASSQGDRTPTNEKLFF
TRBD2,.,TRBV5-1,CASTPWGGDEQYF
.,.,TRBV27,CASSLKVGRAGNTEAFF
TRBD2,.,TRBV2,CASRPGESGRAGEQFF
.,.,TRBV28,CASSLTRLKAFF
TRBD1,.,TRBV15,CATKDRGGRNQPQHF
.,.,TRBV19,CASSKLATTYNEQFF
.,.,TRBV7-2,CASSLSRASETQYF
.,.,TRBV14,CASSLESSYEQYF
.,.,TRBV29-1,CSVVGLRGRYEQYF
TRBD1,.,TRBV25-1,CASSSDRGPPNQPQHF
.,.,TRBV28,CASSLWGRAEKLFF
.,.,TRBV27,CASRDPGMPEAFF
.,.,TRBV4-3,CASSLSKGVTNEKLFF
TRBD2,.,TRBV3-1/TRBV3-2,CASSQGLAGGPSYNEQFF
.,once,TRBV28,CASSPRVSYQPQHF
TRBD1,few,TRBV28,CAINDRGWQPQHF
.,.,TRBV9,CASSVGIMQDNYEQYF
.,.,TRBV10-3,CAISVSGSSYGYTF
TRBD1,.,TRBV6-5,CASSPGTGSEAFF
TRBD2,.,TRBV30,CAWSGGGGAGGSYEQYF
.,.,TRBV28,CASSLLGGTGELFF
TRBD1,.,TRBV24-1,CATSDTGTGVYGYTF
.,.,TRBV3-1/TRBV3-2,CASSQGPGGYGYTF
TRBD2,.,TRBV9,CASSPFQTSGRAKSGELFF